Included here is one T cell receptor (beta chain) sequence, with context. Its specificity is not known. The data derive from a study of siplizumab effects on memory and regulatory T cells. Study results and limitations: An assignable naive or memory phenotype was lacking in roughly 75-96% of proliferating CD4+ or CD8+ clones. The naive T cell population seemed more diverse than memory cells and seemed a major contributor to the alloresponse.

CDR3 size: 16 residues. Germline values: CDR1 LNHNV, CDR2 YYDKDF (reference sequence). V lost 2 bases to trimming and J lost 5 bases; unmatched junction nucleotides: 9. Clones were read by immunoSEQ multiplex PCR, and TCRdb kept only the in-frame ones, dropping some. The profile shows fewer than 65,000 clones, about 94% of them singletons. What was sequenced was CD8+ T cells sorted from blood. The chain carries TRBV15 and TRBJ2-1; 7 nucleotides align to TRBD1. This TCR derives from a human donor in good health. CDR3 residues: CATSRRQGWPDNEQFF. The CDR3 DNA reads TGTGCCACCAGCAGAAGACAGGGATGGCCAGACAATGAGCAGTTCTTC.